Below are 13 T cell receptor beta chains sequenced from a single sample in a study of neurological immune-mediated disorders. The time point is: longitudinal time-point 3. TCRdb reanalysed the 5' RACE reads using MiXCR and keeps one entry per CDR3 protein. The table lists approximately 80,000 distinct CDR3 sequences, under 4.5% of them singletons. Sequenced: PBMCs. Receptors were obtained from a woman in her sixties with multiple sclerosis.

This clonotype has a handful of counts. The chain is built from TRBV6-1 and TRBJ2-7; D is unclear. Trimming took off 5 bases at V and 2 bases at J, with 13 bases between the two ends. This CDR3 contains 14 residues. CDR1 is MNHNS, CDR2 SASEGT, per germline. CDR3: CASSKTRVPYEQYF. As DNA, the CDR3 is TGTGCCAGCAGTAAAACCCGCGTTCCCTACGAGCAGTACTTC.

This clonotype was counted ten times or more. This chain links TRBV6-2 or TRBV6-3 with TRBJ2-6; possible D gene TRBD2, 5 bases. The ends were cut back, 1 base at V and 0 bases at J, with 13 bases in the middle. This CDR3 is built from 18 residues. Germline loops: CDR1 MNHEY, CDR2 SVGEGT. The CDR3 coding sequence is TGTGCCAGCAGTTACTTGCAAGCGGCCCCCTCTGGGGCCAACGTCCTGACTTTC. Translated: CASSYLQAAPSGANVLTF.

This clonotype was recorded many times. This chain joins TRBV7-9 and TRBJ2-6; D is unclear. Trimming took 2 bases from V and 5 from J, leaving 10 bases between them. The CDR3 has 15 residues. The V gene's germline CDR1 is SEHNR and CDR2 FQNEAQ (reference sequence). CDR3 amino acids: CASSLMAFRANVLTF. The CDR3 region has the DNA TGTGCCAGCAGCTTAATGGCCTTCCGGGCCAACGTCCTGACTTTC.

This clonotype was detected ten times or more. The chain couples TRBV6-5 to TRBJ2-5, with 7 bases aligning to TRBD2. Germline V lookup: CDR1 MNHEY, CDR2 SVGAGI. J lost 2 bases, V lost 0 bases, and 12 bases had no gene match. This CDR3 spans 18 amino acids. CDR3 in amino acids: CASSYSVAGLGMQETQYF. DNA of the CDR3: TGTGCCAGCAGTTACTCGGTAGCGGGCCTGGGGATGCAAGAGACCCAGTACTTC.

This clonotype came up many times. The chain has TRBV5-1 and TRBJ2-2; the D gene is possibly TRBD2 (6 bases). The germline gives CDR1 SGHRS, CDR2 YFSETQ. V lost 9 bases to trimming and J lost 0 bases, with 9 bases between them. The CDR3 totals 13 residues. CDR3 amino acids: CATGTSNTGELFF. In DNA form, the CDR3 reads TGCGCCACCGGGACTTCGAACACCGGGGAGCTGTTTTTT.

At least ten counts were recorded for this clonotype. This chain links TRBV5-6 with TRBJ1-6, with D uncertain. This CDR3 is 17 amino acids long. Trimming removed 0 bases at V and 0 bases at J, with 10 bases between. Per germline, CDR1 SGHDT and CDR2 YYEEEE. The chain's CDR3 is CASSLGPYFSYNSPLHF. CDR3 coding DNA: TGTGCCAGCAGCTTGGGCCCTTATTTCTCCTATAATTCACCCCTCCACTTT.

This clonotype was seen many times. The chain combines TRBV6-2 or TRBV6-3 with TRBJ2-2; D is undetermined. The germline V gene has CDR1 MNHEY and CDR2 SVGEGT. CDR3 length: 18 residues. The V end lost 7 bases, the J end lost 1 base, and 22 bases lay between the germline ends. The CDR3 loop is CASTPWTAGTMNTGELFF. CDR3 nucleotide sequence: TGTGCCAGCACCCCGTGGACCGCCGGTACCATGAACACCGGGGAGCTGTTTTTT.

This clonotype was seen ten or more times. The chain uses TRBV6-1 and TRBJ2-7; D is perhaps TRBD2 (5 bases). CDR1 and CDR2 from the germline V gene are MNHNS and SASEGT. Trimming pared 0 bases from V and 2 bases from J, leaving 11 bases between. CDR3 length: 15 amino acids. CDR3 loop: CASSEAKRNPYEQYF. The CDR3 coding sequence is TGTGCCAGCAGTGAAGCGAAGCGGAATCCCTACGAGCAGTACTTC.

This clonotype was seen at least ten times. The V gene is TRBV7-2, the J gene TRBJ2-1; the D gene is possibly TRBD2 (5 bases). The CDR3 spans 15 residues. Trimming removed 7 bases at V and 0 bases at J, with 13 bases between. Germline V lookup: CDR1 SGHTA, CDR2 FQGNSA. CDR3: CASISVGSSYNEQFF. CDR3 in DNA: TGTGCCAGCATCAGCGTGGGGAGCTCCTACAATGAGCAGTTCTTC. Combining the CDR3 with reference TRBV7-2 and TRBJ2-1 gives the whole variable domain GAGVSQSPSNKVTEKGKDVELRCDPISGHTALYWYRQSLGQGLEFLIYFQGNSAPDKSGLPSDRFSAERTGGSVSTLTIQRTQQEDSAVYLCASISVGSSYNEQFFGPGTRLTVL.

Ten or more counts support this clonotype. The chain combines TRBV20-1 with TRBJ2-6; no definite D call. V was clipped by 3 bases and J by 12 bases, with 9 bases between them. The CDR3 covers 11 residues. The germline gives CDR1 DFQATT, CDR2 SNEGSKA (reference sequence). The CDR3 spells CSASVGSVLTF. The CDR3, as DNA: TGCAGTGCTAGTGTCGGTTCCGTCCTGACTTTC.

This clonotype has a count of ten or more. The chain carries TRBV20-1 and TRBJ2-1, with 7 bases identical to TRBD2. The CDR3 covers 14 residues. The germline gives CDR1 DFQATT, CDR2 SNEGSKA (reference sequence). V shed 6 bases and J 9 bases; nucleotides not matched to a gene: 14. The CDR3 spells CSAHRGGAGSEQFF. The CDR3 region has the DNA TGCAGTGCCCATAGGGGAGGGGCGGGGTCTGAGCAGTTCTTC.

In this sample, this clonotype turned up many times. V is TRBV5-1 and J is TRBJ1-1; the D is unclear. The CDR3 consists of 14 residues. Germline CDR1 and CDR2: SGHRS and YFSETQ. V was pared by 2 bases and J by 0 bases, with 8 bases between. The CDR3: CASSFGFMNTEAFF. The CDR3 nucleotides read TGCGCCAGCAGCTTTGGTTTTATGAACACTGAAGCTTTCTTT.

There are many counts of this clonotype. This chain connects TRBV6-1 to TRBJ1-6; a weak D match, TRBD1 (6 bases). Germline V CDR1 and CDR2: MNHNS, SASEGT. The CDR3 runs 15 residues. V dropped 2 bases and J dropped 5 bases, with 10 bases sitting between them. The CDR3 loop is CASSEMDRNNSPLHF. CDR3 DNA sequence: TGTGCCAGCAGTGAAATGGACAGAAATAATTCACCCCTCCACTTT.